The present TCR beta chain was sequenced within a study of cytomegalovirus exposure and HLA in healthy donors. Turning to the study itself: Out of around 360 genotyped donors, less than 90% belonged to the Caucasian-associated ancestry cluster.

The study ran its PCR with 60 Vbeta and 13 Jbeta primers. Clones were read by immunoSEQ multiplex PCR, and TCRdb kept only the in-frame ones, dropping some. The top ten clones hold roughly 2.3% of a sample with some 150,000 clones, 85% of them seen once. The CDR3 covers 12 residues. Per the germline V gene, CDR1 is SGHDN and CDR2 is FVKESK. Trimming took off 1 base at V and 6 bases at J, with 4 bases between the two ends. To note about this clone: The target antigen is unknown.

Overall study findings and caveats: Most subjects had HLA-A and HLA-B alleles reportedly predicted accurately by TCR beta sequences. CMV serostatus was the sole immune exposure data available. Analysis was performed later, and it showed HLA-associated TCR beta chains to be more clonally expanded than equally common others.

The chain carries TRBV14 and TRBJ2-1, with D unclear. This TCR came from a woman aged 18 to 35 in good health and CMV-seronegative. Material: PBMCs. Written as DNA, the CDR3 is TGTGCCAGCAGCCAAGTCGGCAATGAGCAGTTCTTC. Protein product: CASSQVGNEQFF. Full variable domain (outside the CDR3, taken from reference TRBV14 and TRBJ2-1): EAGVTQFPSHSVIEKGQTVTLRCDPISGHDNLYWYRRVMGKEIKFLLHFVKESKQDESGMPNNRFLAERTGGTYSTLKVQPAELEDSGVYFCASSQVGNEQFFGPGTRLTVL.